Here is one T cell receptor (beta chain) with its context. Its antigen remains unidentified. The data derive from a study of graft-versus-host responses after intestinal transplantation. The study's findings and limits: Ileal or blood samples showed some GvH clones first, and such clones were also found in recipient marrow.

The protocol was immunoSEQ multiplex PCR, while the TCRdb copy is restricted to in-frame clones and leaves out a portion. The sample holds more than 65,000 clones, around 93% seen once. The V end was cut by 7 bases, the J end by 7 bases, with 17 bases between. CDR1 LNHDA and CDR2 SQIVND come from the germline V gene (reference sequence). This CDR3 has 13 amino acids. Sequencing used unstimulated CD8+ T cells sorted from spleen or lymph node cells, obtained before transplant. The clonotype originates from a human donor who was the organ donor for an intestinal transplant. The rearrangement joins TRBV19 to TRBJ2-7; weak D call: TRBD2 (6 bases). The CDR3 loop is CASTPGPGGEQYF. In nucleotides, the CDR3 is TGTGCCAGTACCCCGGGCCCAGGAGGGGAGCAGTACTTC.